This is a list of T cell receptor beta chains from one sample in a study of glioma-infiltrating T cells after dendritic cell vaccination. Profiled with immunoSEQ multiplex PCR; TCRdb holds only in-frame clones, not every one. Of 85,000 to 100,000 clones listed, over 80% are singletons. The source material was blood, sampled after dendritic cell vaccination. The receptors originated from a human donor with glioblastoma. Both conserved end residues are part of each CDR3. A D gene is named only where the DNA matches it firmly. Rows may omit the clone size; those that give it use once, few, many or a size class.

V	D	J	size	CDR3	DNA
TRBV6-5	-	TRBJ1-6	-	CASSYFQGQNNSPLHF	TGTGCCAGCAGTTACTTCCAGGGACAAAATAATTCACCCCTCCACTTT
TRBV6-1	TRBD1	TRBJ1-6	-	CASSARTGVSSYNSPLHF	TGTGCCAGCAGTGCTAGGACAGGGGTTAGCTCCTATAATTCACCCCTCCACTTT
TRBV11-2	-	TRBJ2-1	-	CASSEAGNEQFF	TGTGCCAGCAGCGAAGCGGGCAATGAGCAGTTCTTC
TRBV5-1	TRBD1	TRBJ1-1	-	CASSLAGQGRRRTEAFF	TGCGCCAGCAGCTTGGCCGGACAGGGAAGGCGTCGGACTGAAGCTTTCTTT
TRBV28	-	TRBJ1-2	-	CASSLGGTGYTF	TGTGCCAGCAGTTTAGGAGGGACGGGCTACACCTTC
TRBV27	-	TRBJ1-2	-	CASSPHFVQGTIYGYTF	TGTGCCAGCAGCCCCCACTTCGTGCAGGGGACTATTTATGGCTACACCTTC
TRBV9	-	TRBJ1-2	-	CASSATDTYGYTF	TGTGCCAGCAGCGCCACAGACACCTATGGCTACACCTTC
TRBV6-5	TRBD1	TRBJ1-2	-	CASTDRGRFWGYTF	TGTGCCAGCACAGACAGGGGGCGGTTCTGGGGCTACACCTTC
TRBV30	TRBD1	TRBJ2-3	few	CASQQQGAHLDTQYF	TGTGCCTCCCAACAGCAGGGGGCTCATTTGGATACGCAGTATTTT
TRBV2	-	TRBJ1-4	-	CASSLLTTNEKLFF	TGTGCCAGCAGTCTCCTTACTACTAATGAAAAACTGTTTTTT
TRBV29-1	-	TRBJ1-2	-	CSVAQGGGGYTF	TGCAGCGTTGCCCAGGGAGGGGGTGGCTACACCTTC
TRBV27	TRBD1	TRBJ2-7	-	CASSLAGTAAYEQYF	TGTGCCAGCAGTTTGGCCGGGACAGCTGCCTACGAGCAGTACTTC
TRBV27	-	TRBJ1-3	-	CASSPASGLNSGNTIYF	TGTGCCAGCAGTCCCGCCAGCGGACTCAACTCTGGAAACACCATATATTTT
TRBV6-5	TRBD1	TRBJ1-2	-	CASSYQGDYGYTF	TGTGCCAGCAGTTACCAGGGGGACTATGGCTACACCTTC
TRBV28	TRBD1	TRBJ2-7	-	CASSLVGQGIAYEQYF	TGTGCCAGCAGTTTAGTGGGACAGGGGATTGCCTACGAGCAGTACTTC
TRBV5-1	-	TRBJ1-1	-	CASSLRGTGTEAFF	TGCGCCAGCAGCTTGCGGGGTACTGGGACTGAAGCTTTCTTT
TRBV6-1	TRBD2	TRBJ2-7	once	CASSASGGPYEQYF	TGTGCCAGCAGTGCGAGCGGGGGGCCCTACGAGCAGTACTTC
TRBV6-4	TRBD1	TRBJ2-3	-	CASSDGQGADTQYF	TGTGCCAGCAGTGACGGACAGGGCGCAGATACGCAGTATTTT
TRBV5-4	-	TRBJ2-7	-	CASSLDRVYEQYF	TGTGCCAGCAGCTTGGACAGGGTCTACGAGCAGTACTTC
TRBV11-2	-	TRBJ1-6	-	CASSFSWGGVDNSPLHF	TGTGCCAGCAGCTTTTCTTGGGGAGGCGTTGATAATTCACCCCTCCACTTT
TRBV5-4	TRBD2	TRBJ2-2	once	CASSRGGGTGELFF	TGTGCCAGCAGCCGGGGGGGAGGAACCGGGGAGCTGTTTTTT
TRBV28	TRBD1	TRBJ2-3	-	CASSLDRAPNF	TGTGCCAGCAGTTTGGACAGGGCCCCAAATTTT
TRBV2	-	TRBJ1-5	-	CASRQGYGNQPQHF	TGTGCCAGCAGACAGGGCTATGGCAATCAGCCCCAGCATTTT
TRBV10-3	TRBD1	TRBJ1-5	-	CAISEQGAGNQPQHF	TGTGCCATCAGCGAACAGGGGGCTGGCAATCAGCCCCAGCATTTT
TRBV7-9	TRBD2	TRBJ2-4	few	CASSLGLAGTPIAKNIQYF	TGTGCCAGCAGCTTAGGACTAGCGGGGACCCCAATCGCCAAAAACATTCAGTACTTC
TRBV7-7	TRBD1	TRBJ2-1	once	CASSSDRVNEQFF	TGTGCTAGCAGCTCCGACAGGGTAAATGAGCAGTTCTTC
TRBV4-1	TRBD2	TRBJ2-3	-	CASSVTGGLEIADTQYF	TGCGCCAGCAGCGTTACGGGGGGACTAGAGATTGCAGATACGCAGTATTTT
TRBV2	TRBD2	TRBJ2-7	-	CASRGGPYEQYF	TGTGCCAGCAGGGGAGGGCCCTACGAGCAGTACTTC
TRBV5-1	-	TRBJ1-2	-	CASSTGQIYGYTF	TGCGCCAGCAGCACCGGACAGATCTATGGCTACACCTTC
TRBV9	TRBD1	TRBJ1-2	-	CASSVGQQGLYGYTF	TGTGCCAGCAGCGTAGGGCAACAGGGGCTCTATGGCTACACCTTC
TRBV6-6	-	TRBJ1-5	-	CASSRDSGNQPQHF	TGTGCCAGCAGTCGCGACAGCGGCAATCAGCCCCAGCATTTT
TRBV6-1	-	TRBJ1-1	-	CASVSTDYLNTEAFF	TGTGCCAGCGTAAGTACGGACTACCTGAACACTGAAGCTTTCTTT
TRBV6-6	-	TRBJ2-5	-	CASSYGSQETQYF	TGTGCCAGCAGTTACGGCAGTCAAGAGACCCAGTACTTC
TRBV7-9	TRBD1	TRBJ2-1	-	CASSSTLGQGRDEQFF	TGTGCCAGCAGCTCTACACTCGGACAGGGCAGGGATGAGCAGTTCTTC
TRBV11-2	-	TRBJ1-1	-	CASSLIENTEAFF	TGTGCCAGCAGCTTAATAGAGAACACTGAAGCTTTCTTT
TRBV28	TRBD1	TRBJ1-2	once	CASGTDFNGYTF	TGTGCCAGCGGGACAGATTTTAATGGCTACACCTTC
TRBV7-8	-	TRBJ1-1	-	CASSLETGTYTEAFF	TGTGCCAGCAGCTTAGAGACAGGTACTTACACTGAAGCTTTCTTT
TRBV12-5	TRBD2	TRBJ2-3	-	CASGLFPGTSGRALFTDTQYF	TGTGCTAGTGGTTTGTTCCCGGGGACTAGCGGGAGGGCCTTGTTCACAGATACGCAGTATTTT
TRBV5-1	-	TRBJ1-2	-	CASSQTGAVGFYGYTF	TGCGCCAGCAGCCAAACTGGGGCAGTGGGGTTCTATGGCTACACCTTC
TRBV7-8	-	TRBJ2-7	-	CASSLSYEQYF	TGTGCCAGCAGCCTCTCCTACGAGCAGTACTTC
TRBV7-8	-	TRBJ2-7	-	CASRVGTSSYEQYF	TGTGCCAGCAGAGTGGGGACAAGTTCCTACGAGCAGTACTTC
TRBV7-6	-	TRBJ1-2	-	CASSFLPETNYGYTF	TGTGCCAGCAGCTTTTTACCAGAAACCAACTATGGCTACACCTTC
TRBV5-4	-	TRBJ1-6	-	CASSPAGTPLHF	TGTGCCAGCAGCCCCGCGGGGACACCCCTCCACTTT
TRBV28	TRBD1	TRBJ2-7	-	CASSLLIQGAGNYEQYF	TGTGCCAGCAGTCTTCTGATCCAGGGGGCAGGGAACTACGAGCAGTACTTC
TRBV11-3	TRBD2	TRBJ2-2	-	CASSALPGTNVELFF	TGTGCCAGCAGCGCTCTACCCGGGACTAATGTGGAGCTGTTTTTT
TRBV30	-	TRBJ2-1	-	CAWSVMESSQFF	TGTGCCTGGAGTGTAATGGAGAGCTCACAGTTCTTC
TRBV5-5	TRBD2	TRBJ2-7	-	CASRPSSGSRGEQYF	TGTGCCAGCAGGCCTTCTAGCGGGTCCCGGGGCGAGCAGTACTTC
TRBV15	TRBD2	TRBJ2-3	-	CATSRGASGSTDTQYF	TGTGCCACCAGCAGAGGGGCTAGCGGGAGTACAGATACGCAGTATTTT
TRBV7-9	-	TRBJ1-1	-	CASSLGRMNTEAFF	TGTGCCAGCAGCTTAGGGCGGATGAACACTGAAGCTTTCTTT
TRBV12-2	-	TRBJ1-1	-	CASRKQEEAFF	TGTGCAAGTCGCAAACAGGAAGAAGCTTTCTTT
TRBV19	TRBD2	TRBJ2-1	-	CASSPISTSGKNEQFF	TGTGCCAGTAGCCCAATATCGACTAGCGGGAAAAATGAGCAGTTCTTC
TRBV7-8	TRBD1	TRBJ1-3	-	CASSPTGVPGNTIYF	TGTGCCAGCAGCCCTACAGGGGTCCCAGGGAACACCATATATTTT
TRBV2	TRBD1	TRBJ1-5	-	CASSPPGQGAQSNQPQHF	TGTGCCAGCAGTCCTCCGGGACAGGGGGCGCAGAGCAATCAGCCCCAGCATTTT
TRBV11-2	-	TRBJ2-7	-	CASSLAGQASEQYF	TGTGCCAGCAGCTTAGCTGGCCAGGCCAGCGAGCAGTACTTC